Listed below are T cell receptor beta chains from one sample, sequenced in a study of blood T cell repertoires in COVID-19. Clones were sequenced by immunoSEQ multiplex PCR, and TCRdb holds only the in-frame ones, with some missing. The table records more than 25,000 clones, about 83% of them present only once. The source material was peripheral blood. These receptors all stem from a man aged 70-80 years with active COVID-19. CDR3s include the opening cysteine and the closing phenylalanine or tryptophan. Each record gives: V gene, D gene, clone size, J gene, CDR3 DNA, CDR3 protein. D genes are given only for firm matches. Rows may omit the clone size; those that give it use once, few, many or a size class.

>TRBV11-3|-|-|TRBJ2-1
TGTGCCAGCAGCTCACAGAGCTCCTACAATGAGCAGTTCTTC
CASSSQSSYNEQFF
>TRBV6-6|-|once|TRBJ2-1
TGTGCCAGCAGCCCACCGAGGGGGGGCTTTTTCGAGCGGGCCTCCTACAATGAGCAGTTCTTC
CASSPPRGGFFERASYNEQFF
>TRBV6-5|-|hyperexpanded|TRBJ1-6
TGTGCCAGCAGTTTCCAGGGGAGTTCACCCCTCCACTTT
CASSFQGSSPLHF
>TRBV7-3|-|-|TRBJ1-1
TGTGCCAGCAGCTTATTTGCGGGAGTAGGGAACACTGAAGCTTTCTTT
CASSLFAGVGNTEAFF
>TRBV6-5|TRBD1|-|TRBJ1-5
TGTGCCAGCAGTACAGGGGGGCAGGCCCAGCATTTT
CASSTGGQAQHF
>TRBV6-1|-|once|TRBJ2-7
TGTGCCAGCAGTGATAGGGGGGGTCCCTTGAGCGAGCAGTACTTC
CASSDRGGPLSEQYF
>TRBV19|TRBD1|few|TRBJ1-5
TGTGCCAGTATTCCGTTCCAGGGGGCTGTTCAGCCCCAGCATTTT
CASIPFQGAVQPQHF
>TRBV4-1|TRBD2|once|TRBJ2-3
TGCGCCAGCAGCCAAAGAGGAGCGGGGCAATCTAGCACAGATACGCAGTATTTT
CASSQRGAGQSSTDTQYF
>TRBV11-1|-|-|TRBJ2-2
TGTGCCAGCAGCATCGACAGGAACACCGGGGAGCTGTTTTTT
CASSIDRNTGELFF
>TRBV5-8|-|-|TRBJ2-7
TGTGCCAGCAGCCTGGGTGTGGGGGCAACCTACGAGCAGTACTTC
CASSLGVGATYEQYF
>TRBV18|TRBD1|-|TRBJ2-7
TGTGCCAGCTCACCACCCCGACAGGGTGTCTACGAGCAGTACTTC
CASSPPRQGVYEQYF